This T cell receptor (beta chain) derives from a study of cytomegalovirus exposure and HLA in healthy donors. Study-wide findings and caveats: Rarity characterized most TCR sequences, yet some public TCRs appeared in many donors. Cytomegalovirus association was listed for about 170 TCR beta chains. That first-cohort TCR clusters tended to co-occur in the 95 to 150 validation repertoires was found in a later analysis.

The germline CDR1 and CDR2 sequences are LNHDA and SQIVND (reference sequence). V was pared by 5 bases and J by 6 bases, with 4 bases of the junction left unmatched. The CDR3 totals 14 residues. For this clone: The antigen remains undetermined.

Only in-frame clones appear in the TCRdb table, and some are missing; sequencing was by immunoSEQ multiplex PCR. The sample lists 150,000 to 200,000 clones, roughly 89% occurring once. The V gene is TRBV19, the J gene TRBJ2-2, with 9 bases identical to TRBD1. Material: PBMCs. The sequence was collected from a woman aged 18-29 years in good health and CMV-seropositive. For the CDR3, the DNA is TGTGCCAGTAGTGGACAGGGGAATGCCGGGGAGCTGTTTTTT. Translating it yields CASSGQGNAGELFF.